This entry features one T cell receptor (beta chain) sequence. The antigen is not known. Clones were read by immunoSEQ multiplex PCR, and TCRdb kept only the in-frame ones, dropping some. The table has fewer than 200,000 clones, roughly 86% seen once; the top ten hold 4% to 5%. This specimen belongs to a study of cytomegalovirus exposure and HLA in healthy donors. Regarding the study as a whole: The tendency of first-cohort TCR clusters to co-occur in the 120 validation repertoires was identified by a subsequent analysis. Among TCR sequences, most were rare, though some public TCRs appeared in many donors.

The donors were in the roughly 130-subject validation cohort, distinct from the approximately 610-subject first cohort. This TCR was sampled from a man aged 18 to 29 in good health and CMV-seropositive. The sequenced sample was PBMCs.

CDR3 region: CASSLDRGRVGNTIYF. CDR3 bases: TGTGCCAGCAGTCTAGACAGGGGGCGCGTTGGAAACACCATATATTTT. V and J are TRBV2 and TRBJ1-3, with TRBD1 matching 10 bases. The CDR3 totals 16 residues. The junction had 7 bases not matched to a gene; V was cut back by 5 bases and J by 3 bases. The germline V gene has CDR1 SNHLY and CDR2 FYNNEI.